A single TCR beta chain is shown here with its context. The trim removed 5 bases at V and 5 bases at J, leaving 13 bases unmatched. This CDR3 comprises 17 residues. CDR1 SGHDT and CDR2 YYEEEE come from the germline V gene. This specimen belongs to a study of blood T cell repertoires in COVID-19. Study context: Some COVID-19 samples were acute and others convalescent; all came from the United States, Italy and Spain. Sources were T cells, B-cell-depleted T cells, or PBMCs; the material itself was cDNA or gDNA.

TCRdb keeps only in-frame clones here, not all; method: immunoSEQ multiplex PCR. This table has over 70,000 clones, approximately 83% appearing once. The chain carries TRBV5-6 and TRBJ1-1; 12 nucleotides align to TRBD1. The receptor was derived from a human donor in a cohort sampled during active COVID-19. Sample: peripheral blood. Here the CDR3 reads CASRKGQGAKVLTEAFF. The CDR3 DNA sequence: TGTGCCAGCAGGAAGGGACAGGGGGCGAAGGTACTAACTGAAGCTTTCTTT.